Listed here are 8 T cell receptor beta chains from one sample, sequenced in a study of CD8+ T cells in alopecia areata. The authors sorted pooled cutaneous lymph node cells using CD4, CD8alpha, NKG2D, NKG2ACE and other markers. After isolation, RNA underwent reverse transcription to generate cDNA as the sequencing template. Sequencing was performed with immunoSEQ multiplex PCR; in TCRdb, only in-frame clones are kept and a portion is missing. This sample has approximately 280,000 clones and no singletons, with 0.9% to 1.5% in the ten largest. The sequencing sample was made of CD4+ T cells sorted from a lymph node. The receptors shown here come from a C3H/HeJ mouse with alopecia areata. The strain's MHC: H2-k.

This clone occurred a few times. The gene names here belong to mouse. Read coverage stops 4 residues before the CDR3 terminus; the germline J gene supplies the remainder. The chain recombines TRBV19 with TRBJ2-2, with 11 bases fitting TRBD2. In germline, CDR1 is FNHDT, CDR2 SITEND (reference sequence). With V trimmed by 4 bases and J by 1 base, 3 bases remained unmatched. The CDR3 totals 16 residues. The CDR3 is CASSSGTGGNTGQLYF. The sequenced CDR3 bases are TGTGCCAGCAGTTCCGGGACTGGGGGAAACACCGGG.

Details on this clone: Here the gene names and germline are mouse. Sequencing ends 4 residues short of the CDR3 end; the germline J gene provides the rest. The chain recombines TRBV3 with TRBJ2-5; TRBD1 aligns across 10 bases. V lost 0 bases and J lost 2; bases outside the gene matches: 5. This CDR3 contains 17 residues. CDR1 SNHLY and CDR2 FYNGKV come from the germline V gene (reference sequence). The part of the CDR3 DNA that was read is TGTGCCAGCAGCTTAGCCGGGACAGGGGTTAGCCAAGAC. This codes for CASSLAGTGVSQD. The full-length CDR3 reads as CASSLAGTGVSQDTQYF.

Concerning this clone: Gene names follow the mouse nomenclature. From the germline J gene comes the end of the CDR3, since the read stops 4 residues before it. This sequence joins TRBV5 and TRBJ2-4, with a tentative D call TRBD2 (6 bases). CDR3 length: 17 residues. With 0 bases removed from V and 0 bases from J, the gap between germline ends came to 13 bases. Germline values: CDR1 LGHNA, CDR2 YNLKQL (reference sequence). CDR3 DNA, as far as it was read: TGTGCCAGCAGCCAAGACGGGAACTGGGCTAGTCAAAAC. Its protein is CASSQDGNWASQN. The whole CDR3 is CASSQDGNWASQNTLYF.

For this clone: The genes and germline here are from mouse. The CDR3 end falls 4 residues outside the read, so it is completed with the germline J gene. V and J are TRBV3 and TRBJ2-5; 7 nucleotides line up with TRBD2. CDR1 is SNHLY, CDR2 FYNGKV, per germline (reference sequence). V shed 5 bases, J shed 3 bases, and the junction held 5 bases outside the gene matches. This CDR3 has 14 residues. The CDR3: CASSVGLKQDTQYF. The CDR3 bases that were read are TGTGCCAGCAGCGTGGGACTGAAACAAGAC.

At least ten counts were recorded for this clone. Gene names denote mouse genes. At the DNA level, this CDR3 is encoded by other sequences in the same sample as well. Incomplete CDR3 DNA: TGCACCTGCAGTGCTGGGTAT. Residues: CTCSAGY. The full CDR3 reads CTCSAGYEQYF. V and J are TRBV1 and TRBJ2-7; D unresolved. The missing CDR3 end, 4 residues past where the read stops, is filled in from the germline J gene. The CDR3 extends over 11 amino acids. CDR1 NSQYPW and CDR2 LRSPGD come from the germline V gene (reference sequence).

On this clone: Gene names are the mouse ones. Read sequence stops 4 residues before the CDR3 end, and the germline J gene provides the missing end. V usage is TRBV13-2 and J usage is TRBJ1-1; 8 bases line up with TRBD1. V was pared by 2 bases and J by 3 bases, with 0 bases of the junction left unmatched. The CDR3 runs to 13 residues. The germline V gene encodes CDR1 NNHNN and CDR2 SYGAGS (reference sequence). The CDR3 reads CASGDRGHTEVFF. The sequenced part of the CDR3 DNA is TGTGCCAGCGGTGACAGGGGGCACACA.

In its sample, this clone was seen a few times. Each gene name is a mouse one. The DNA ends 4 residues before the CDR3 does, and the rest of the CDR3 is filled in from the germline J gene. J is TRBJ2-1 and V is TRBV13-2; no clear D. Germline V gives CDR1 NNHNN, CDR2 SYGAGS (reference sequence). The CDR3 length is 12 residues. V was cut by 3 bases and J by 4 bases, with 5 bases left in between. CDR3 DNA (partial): TGTGCCAGCGGTGTCAGATATGCT. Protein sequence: CASGVRYA. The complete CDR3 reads CASGVRYAEQFF.

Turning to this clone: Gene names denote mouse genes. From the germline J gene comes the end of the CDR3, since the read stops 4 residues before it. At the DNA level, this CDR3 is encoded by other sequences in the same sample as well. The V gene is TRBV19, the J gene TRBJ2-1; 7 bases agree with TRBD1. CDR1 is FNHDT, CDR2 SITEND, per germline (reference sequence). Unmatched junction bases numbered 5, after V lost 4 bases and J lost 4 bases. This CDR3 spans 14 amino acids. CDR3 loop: CASSLPGQYAEQFF. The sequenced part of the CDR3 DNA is TGTGCCAGCAGTCTCCCGGGACAGTATGCT.